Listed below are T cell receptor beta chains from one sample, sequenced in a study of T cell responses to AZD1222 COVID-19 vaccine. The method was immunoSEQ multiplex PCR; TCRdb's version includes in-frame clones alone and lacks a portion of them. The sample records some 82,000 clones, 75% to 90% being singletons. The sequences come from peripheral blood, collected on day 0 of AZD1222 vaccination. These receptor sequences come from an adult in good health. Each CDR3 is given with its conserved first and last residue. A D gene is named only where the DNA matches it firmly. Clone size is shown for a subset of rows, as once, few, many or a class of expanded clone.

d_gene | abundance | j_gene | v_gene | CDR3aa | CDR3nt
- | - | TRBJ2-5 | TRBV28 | CASRRGAGETQYF | TGTGCCAGCCGCAGGGGGGCGGGAGAGACCCAGTACTTC
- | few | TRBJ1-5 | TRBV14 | CASSPQQRPPSNQPQHF | TGTGCCAGCAGCCCCCAGCAGAGACCCCCTAGCAATCAGCCCCAGCATTTT
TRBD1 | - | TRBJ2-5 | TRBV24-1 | CATSDPGGQETQYF | TGTGCCACCAGTGATCCAGGGGGCCAAGAGACCCAGTACTTC
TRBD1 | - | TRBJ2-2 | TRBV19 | CASMGQLYTGELFF | TGTGCCAGTATGGGACAGCTTTACACCGGGGAGCTGTTTTTT
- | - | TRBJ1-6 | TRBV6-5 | CASRAGGSYNSPLHF | TGTGCCAGCCGCGCGGGAGGCTCCTATAATTCACCCCTCCACTTT
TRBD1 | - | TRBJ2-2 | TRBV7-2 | CASSLAGQGNTGELFF | TGTGCCAGCAGCTTAGCGGGACAGGGGAACACCGGGGAGCTGTTTTTT
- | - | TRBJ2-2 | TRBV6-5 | CASGRASFTGELFF | TGTGCCAGCGGTCGGGCGTCGTTCACCGGGGAGCTGTTTTTT
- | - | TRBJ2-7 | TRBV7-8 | CASSYRTSSYEQYF | TGTGCCAGCAGCTACAGGACTTCTTCCTACGAGCAGTACTTC
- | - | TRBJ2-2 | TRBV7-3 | CASSPSRGELFF | TGTGCCAGCAGCCCCTCCCGCGGGGAGCTGTTTTTT
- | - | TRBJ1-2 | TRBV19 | CASSIRTDRTNYGYTF | TGTGCCAGTAGTATTCGGACAGATCGGACTAACTATGGCTACACCTTC
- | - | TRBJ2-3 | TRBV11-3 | CASSLGQGAGDTQYF | TGTGCCAGCAGCTTGGGGCAGGGAGCCGGGGATACGCAGTATTTT
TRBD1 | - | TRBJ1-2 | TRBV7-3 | CASSSGQDYGYTF | TGTGCCAGCAGCTCCGGACAGGACTATGGCTACACCTTC
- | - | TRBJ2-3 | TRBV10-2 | CASSPVNRASTDTQYF | TGCGCCAGCAGTCCCGTAAACAGGGCATCCACAGATACGCAGTATTTT
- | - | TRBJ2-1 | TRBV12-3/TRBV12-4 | CASSTLGEQFF | TGTGCCAGCAGCACCTTAGGTGAGCAGTTCTTC
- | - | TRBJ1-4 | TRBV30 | CAWSLKEKLFF | TGTGCTTGGAGTCTAAAGGAAAAACTGTTTTTT
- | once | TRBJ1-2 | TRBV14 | CASSHGPSRGYGYTF | TGTGCCAGCAGCCATGGGCCTTCCAGGGGCTATGGCTACACCTTC
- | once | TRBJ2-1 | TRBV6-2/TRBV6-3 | CASSTLSPSYNEQFF | TGTGCCAGCAGCACACTGTCACCCTCCTACAATGAGCAGTTCTTC
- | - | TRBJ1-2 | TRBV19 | CASSIRGGLDGYTF | TGTGCCAGTAGTATCCGCGGGGGTTTAGATGGCTACACCTTC
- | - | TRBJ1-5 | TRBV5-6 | CASSLMGFSNQPQHF | TGTGCCAGCAGCTTGATGGGCTTTAGCAATCAGCCCCAGCATTTT
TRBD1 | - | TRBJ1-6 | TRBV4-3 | CASSQDWLGTGSGTYNSPLHF | TGCGCCAGCAGCCAAGATTGGTTGGGGACAGGGTCGGGAACATATAATTCACCCCTCCACTTT
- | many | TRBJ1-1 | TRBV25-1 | CASSEFGTEAFF | TGTGCCAGCAGTGAATTCGGGACTGAAGCTTTCTTT
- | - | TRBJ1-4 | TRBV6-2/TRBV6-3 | CASSYVLQYEKLFF | TGTGCCAGCAGTTACGTTCTACAGTATGAAAAACTGTTTTTT
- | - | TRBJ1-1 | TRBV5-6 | CASSWGRYTEAFF | TGTGCCAGCAGCTGGGGACGGTACACTGAAGCTTTCTTT
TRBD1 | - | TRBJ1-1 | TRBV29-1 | CSVAQGGEAFF | TGCAGCGTGGCGCAGGGGGGTGAAGCTTTCTTT
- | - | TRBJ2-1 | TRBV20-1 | CSATFDEQFF | TGCAGTGCTACATTCGATGAGCAGTTCTTC
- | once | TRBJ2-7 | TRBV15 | CATSREDVGGGEQYF | TGTGCCACCAGCAGAGAGGATGTAGGGGGGGGAGAGCAGTACTTC
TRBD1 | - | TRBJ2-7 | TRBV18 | CASSQPGTGVYEQYF | TGTGCCAGCTCACAACCGGGGACAGGGGTCTACGAGCAGTACTTC
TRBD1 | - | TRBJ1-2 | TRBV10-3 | CAISATGGGYGYTF | TGTGCCATCAGTGCGACAGGGGGCGGCTATGGCTACACCTTC
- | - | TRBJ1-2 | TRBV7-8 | CASSSRREILGTF | TGTGCCAGCAGCTCCCGTCGGGAGATCCTTGGCACCTTC
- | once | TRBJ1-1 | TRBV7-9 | CASSSRWVNTEAFF | TGTGCCAGCAGCTCCAGGTGGGTGAACACTGAAGCTTTCTTT
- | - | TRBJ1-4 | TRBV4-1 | CASSQAGLTNEKLFF | TGCGCCAGCAGCCAAGCAGGATTGACTAATGAAAAACTGTTTTTT
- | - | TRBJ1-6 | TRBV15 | CATSRDYTVRGSYNSPLHF | TGTGCCACCAGCAGAGATTATACGGTACGGGGCTCCTATAATTCACCCCTCCACTTT
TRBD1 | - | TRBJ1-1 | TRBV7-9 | CASTRTGGRTEAFF | TGTGCCAGCACTCGGACAGGGGGCCGCACTGAAGCTTTCTTT
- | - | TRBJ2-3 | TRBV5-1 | CASSFPPRRGDSTDTQYF | TGCGCCAGCAGCTTTCCCCCTCGTCGCGGGGACAGCACAGATACGCAGTATTTT
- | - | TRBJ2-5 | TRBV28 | CASLSGRHQETQYF | TGTGCCAGCCTTTCAGGACGACACCAAGAGACCCAGTACTTC
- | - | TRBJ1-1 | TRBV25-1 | CASSLQGIEAFF | TGTGCCAGCAGCCTCCAGGGGATTGAAGCTTTCTTT
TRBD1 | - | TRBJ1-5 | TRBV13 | CASSSTGVDQPQHF | TGTGCCAGCAGCTCCACAGGGGTAGATCAGCCCCAGCATTTT
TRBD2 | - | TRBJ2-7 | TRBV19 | CASSIVASGYEQYF | TGTGCCAGTAGTATAGTGGCTAGCGGCTACGAGCAGTACTTC
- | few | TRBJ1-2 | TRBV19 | CASSLTQQVGGGYTF | TGTGCCAGTAGTCTCACCCAACAAGTGGGCGGTGGCTACACCTTC
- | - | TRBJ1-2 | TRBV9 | CASSVETGSYGYTF | TGTGCCAGCAGCGTAGAGACAGGCTCCTATGGCTACACCTTC
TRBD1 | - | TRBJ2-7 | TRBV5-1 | CASSWTGPFAEQYF | TGCGCCAGCAGTTGGACAGGGCCCTTCGCCGAGCAGTACTTC
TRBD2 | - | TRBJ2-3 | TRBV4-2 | CASSHSLAGGTDTQYF | TGTGCCAGCAGCCACTCACTAGCGGGGGGCACAGATACGCAGTATTTT
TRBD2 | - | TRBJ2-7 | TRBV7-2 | CASSLRAGGSSYEQYF | TGTGCCAGCAGCTTAAGGGCGGGGGGGTCTTCCTACGAGCAGTACTTC
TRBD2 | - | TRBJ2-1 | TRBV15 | CATSRDSGGHNEQFF | TGTGCCACCAGCAGAGATAGCGGGGGCCACAATGAGCAGTTCTTC
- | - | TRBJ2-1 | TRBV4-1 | CASSQRGGDEQFF | TGCGCCAGCAGCCAACGGGGAGGAGATGAGCAGTTCTTC
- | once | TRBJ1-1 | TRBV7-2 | CASSLGSTSTEAFF | TGTGCCAGCAGCTTAGGCAGTACGAGCACTGAAGCTTTCTTT
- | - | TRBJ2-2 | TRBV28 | CASSSPRGGANTGELFF | TGTGCCAGCAGTTCCCCCCGTGGGGGGGCAAACACCGGGGAGCTGTTTTTT
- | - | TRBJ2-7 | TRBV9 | CASSPRDGHYEQYF | TGTGCCAGCAGCCCCCGCGACGGGCACTACGAGCAGTACTTC